These 4 T cell receptor beta chains share one sample of origin, sequenced in a study of blood T cell repertoires in COVID-19. Data came from immunoSEQ multiplex PCR; TCRdb stores just in-frame clones and leaves some out. Of 60,000 to 65,000 clones detected, over 75% appear once; the ten largest clones hold about 3.2%. Sequenced material: peripheral blood. These receptors originate from a man aged 50 to 60 with active COVID-19.

The V and J genes are TRBV30 and TRBJ2-7; D is undetermined. Germline lookup yields CDR1 GTSNPN and CDR2 SVGIG (reference sequence). This CDR3 has 13 amino acids. Trimming removed 3 bases from V and 3 bases from J, with 12 bases in between. The DNA for the CDR3 is TGTGCCTGGAGAAGGCGAACTAACTACGAGCAGTACTTC. Amino acids: CAWRRRTNYEQYF. Looking up the rest from reference TRBV30 and TRBJ2-7 gives the full variable domain: SQTIHQWPATLVQPVGSPLSLECTVEGTSNPNLYWYRQAAGRGLQLLFYSVGIGQISSEVPQNLSASRPQDRQFILSSKKLLLSDSGFYLCAWRRRTNYEQYFGPGTRLTVT.

The CDR3 region is CASSYSFPLDEQFF. CDR3 coding DNA: TGTGCCAGCAGTTACTCCTTCCCACTTGATGAGCAGTTCTTC. J is TRBJ2-1 and V is TRBV6-5; no firm D call. The CDR3 is 14 residues long. Germline loops: CDR1 MNHEY, CDR2 SVGAGI. Trimming stripped 0 bases from V and 8 bases from J, with 11 bases between.

The V gene is TRBV7-2, the J gene TRBJ2-5; 7 nucleotides agree with TRBD2. V shed 5 bases, J shed 1 base, and the junction held 4 bases outside the gene matches. The germline CDR1 and CDR2 sequences are SGHTA and FQGNSA. The CDR3 has 14 amino acids. CDR3 DNA sequence: TGTGCCAGCAGCCCCCGGACTAGCCAAGAGACCCAGTACTTC. Its translation is CASSPRTSQETQYF.

The chain carries TRBV6-2 or TRBV6-3 and TRBJ2-7; tentatively, D is TRBD2 (6 bases). Trimming cost V 1 base and J 7 bases, with 14 bases left between them. From germline, CDR1 is MNHEY and CDR2 SVGEGT. This CDR3 contains 14 residues. CDR3 amino acids: CASSYFGDAGEQYF. CDR3 in DNA: TGTGCCAGCAGTTACTTTGGGGACGCGGGGGAGCAGTACTTC.